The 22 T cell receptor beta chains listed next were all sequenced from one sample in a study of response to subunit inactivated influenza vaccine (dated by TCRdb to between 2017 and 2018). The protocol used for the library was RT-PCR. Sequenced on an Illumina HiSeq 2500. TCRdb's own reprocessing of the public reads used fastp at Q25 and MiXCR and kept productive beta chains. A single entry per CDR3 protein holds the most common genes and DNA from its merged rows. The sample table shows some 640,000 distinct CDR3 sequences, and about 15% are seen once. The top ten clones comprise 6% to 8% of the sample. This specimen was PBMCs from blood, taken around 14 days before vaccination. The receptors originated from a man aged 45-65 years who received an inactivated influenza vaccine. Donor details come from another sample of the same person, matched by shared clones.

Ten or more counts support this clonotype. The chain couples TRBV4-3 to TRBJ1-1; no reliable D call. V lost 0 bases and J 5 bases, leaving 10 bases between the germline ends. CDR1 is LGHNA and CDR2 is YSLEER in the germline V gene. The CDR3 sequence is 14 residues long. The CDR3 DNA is TGCGCCAGCAGCCAAGAACACGCCTCGACTGAAGCTTTCTTT. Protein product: CASSQEHASTEAFF.

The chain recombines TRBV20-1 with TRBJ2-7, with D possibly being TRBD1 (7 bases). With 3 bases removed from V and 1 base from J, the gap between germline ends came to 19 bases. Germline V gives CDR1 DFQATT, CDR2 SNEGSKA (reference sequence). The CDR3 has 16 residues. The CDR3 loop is CSASHPGRGDSYEQYF. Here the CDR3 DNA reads TGCAGTGCTAGTCACCCCGGCAGGGGGGATTCCTACGAGCAGTACTTC.

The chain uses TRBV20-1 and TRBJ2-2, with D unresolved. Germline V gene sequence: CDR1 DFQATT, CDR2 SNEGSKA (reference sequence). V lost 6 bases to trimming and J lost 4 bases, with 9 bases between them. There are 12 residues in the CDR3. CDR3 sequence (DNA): TGCAGTGCCCCAGCCGGCACCGGGGAGCTGTTTTTT. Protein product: CSAPAGTGELFF.

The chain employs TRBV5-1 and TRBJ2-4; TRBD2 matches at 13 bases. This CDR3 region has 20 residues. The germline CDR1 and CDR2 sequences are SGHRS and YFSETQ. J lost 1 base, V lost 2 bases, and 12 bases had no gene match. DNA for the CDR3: TGCGCCAGCAGCTTTTGGTTAACTAGCGGGGGGGTCCAGGCCAAAAACATTCAGTACTTC. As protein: CASSFWLTSGGVQAKNIQYF.

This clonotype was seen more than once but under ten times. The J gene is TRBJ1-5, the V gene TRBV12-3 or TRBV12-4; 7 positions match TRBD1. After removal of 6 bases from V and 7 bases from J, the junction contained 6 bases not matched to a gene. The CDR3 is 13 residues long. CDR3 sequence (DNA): TGTGCCAGCAGCCACAGGGGTGCACAGCCCCAGCATTTT. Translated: CASSHRGAQPQHF.

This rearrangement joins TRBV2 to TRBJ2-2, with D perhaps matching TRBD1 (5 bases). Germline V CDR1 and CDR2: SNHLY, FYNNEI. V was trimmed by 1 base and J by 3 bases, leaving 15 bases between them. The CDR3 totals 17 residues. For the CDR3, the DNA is TGTGCCAGCAGTGAAGATGGACACATACTTTACACCGGGGAGCTGTTTTTT. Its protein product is CASSEDGHILYTGELFF.

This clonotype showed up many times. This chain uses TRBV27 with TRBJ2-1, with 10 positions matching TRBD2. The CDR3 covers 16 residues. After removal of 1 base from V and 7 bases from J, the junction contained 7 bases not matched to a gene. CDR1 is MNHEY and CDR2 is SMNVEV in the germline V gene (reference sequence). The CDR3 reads CASSLLGSGGQNEQFF. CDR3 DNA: TGTGCCAGCAGTTTATTAGGTAGCGGGGGGCAAAATGAGCAGTTCTTC.

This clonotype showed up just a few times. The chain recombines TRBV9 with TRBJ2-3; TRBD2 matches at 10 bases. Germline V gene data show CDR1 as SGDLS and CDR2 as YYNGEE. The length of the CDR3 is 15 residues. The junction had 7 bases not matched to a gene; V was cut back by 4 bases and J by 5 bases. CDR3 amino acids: CASSFSGRAGDTQYF. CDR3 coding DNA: TGTGCCAGCAGCTTCAGCGGGAGGGCGGGAGATACGCAGTATTTT.

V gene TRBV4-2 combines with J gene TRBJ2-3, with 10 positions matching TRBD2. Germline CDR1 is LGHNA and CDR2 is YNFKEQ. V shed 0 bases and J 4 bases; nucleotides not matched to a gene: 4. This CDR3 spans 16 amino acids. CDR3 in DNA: TGTGCCAGCAGCCAAGACCGGACTAGCGGTCCAGATACGCAGTATTTT. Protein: CASSQDRTSGPDTQYF.

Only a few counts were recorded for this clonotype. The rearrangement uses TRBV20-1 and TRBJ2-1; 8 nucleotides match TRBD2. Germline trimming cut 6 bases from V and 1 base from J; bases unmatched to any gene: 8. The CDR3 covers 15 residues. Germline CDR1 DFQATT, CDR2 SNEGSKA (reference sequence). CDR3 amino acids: CSAGVAGRSYNEQFF. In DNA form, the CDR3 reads TGCAGTGCCGGGGTAGCGGGGCGGTCCTACAATGAGCAGTTCTTC.

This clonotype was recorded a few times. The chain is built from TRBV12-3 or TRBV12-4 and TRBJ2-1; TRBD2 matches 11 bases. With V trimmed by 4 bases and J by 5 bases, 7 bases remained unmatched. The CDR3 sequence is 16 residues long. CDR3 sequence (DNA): TGTGCCAGCAGTTCATCAGGACTAGCGGGCCACAATGAGCAGTTCTTC. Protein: CASSSSGLAGHNEQFF.

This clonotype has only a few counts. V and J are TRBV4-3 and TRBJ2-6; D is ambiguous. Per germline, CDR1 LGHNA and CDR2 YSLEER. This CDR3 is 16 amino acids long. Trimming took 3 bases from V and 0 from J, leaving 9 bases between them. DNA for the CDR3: TGCGCCAGCAGCCATCAGATTCACTCTGGGGCCAACGTCCTGACTTTC. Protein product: CASSHQIHSGANVLTF.

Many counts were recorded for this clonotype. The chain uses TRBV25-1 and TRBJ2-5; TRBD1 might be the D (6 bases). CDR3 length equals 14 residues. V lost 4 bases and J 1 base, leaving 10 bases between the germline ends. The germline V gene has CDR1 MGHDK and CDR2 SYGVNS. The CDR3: CASSGDRFQETQYF. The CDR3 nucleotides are TGTGCCAGCAGTGGCGACAGGTTCCAAGAGACCCAGTACTTC.

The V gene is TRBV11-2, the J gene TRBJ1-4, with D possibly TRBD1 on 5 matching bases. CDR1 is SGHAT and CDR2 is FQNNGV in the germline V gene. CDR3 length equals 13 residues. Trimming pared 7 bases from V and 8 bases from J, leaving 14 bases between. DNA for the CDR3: TGTGCCAGCACCCGGGACGGAAGGGAAAAACTGTTTTTT. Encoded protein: CASTRDGREKLFF.

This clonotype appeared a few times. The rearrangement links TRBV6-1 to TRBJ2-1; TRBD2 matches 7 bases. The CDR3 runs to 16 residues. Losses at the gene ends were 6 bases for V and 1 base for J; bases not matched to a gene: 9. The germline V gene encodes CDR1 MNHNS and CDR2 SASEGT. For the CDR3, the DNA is TGTGCCAGCAGACCCCGAGCGGGGTGGTCCTACAATGAGCAGTTCTTC. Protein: CASRPRAGWSYNEQFF.

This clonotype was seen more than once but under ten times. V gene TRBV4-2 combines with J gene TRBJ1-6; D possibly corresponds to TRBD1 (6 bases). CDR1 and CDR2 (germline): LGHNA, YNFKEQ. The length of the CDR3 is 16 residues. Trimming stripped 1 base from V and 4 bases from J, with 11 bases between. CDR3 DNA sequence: TGTGCCAGCAGCCAAGGCTATACAGGGTATAATTCACCCCTCCACTTT. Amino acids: CASSQGYTGYNSPLHF.

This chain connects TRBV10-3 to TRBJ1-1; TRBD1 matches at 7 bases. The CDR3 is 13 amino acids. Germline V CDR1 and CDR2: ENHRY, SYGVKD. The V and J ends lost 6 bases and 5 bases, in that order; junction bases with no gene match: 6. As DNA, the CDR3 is TGTGCCATCAGAGTACAGGGGCGAACTGAAGCTTTCTTT. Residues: CAIRVQGRTEAFF.

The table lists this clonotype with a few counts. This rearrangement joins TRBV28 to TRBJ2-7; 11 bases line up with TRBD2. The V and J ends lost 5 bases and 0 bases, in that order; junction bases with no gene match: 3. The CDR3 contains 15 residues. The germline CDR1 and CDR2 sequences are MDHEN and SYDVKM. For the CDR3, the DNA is TGTGCCAGCAGTGTTACTAGCGGGAGCTCCTACGAGCAGTACTTC. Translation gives CASSVTSGSSYEQYF. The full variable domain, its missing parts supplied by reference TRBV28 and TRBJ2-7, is DVKVTQSSRYLVKRTGEKVFLECVQDMDHENMFWYRQDPGLGLRLIYFSYDVKMKEKGDIPEGYSVSREKKERFSLILESASTNQTSMYLCASSVTSGSSYEQYFGPGTRLTVT.

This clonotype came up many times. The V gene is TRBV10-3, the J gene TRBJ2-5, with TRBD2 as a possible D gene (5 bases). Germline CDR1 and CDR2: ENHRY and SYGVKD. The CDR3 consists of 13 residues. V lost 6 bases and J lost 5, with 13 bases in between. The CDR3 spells CAIRRGLGETQYF. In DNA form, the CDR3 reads TGTGCCATCAGACGAGGGTTGGGGGAGACCCAGTACTTC.

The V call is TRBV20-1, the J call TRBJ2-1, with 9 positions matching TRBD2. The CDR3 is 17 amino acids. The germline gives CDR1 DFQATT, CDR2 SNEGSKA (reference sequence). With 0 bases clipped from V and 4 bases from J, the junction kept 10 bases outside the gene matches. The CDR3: CSARDSTLAGYYNEQFF. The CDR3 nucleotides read TGCAGTGCTAGAGACTCGACCCTAGCGGGGTATTACAATGAGCAGTTCTTC.

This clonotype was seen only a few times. The CDR3 coding sequence is TGTGCCAACTCCCCGGGATCGGGAAACATTCAGTACTTC. It codes for CANSPGSGNIQYF. The J gene is TRBJ2-4, the V gene TRBV2; perhaps TRBD2 as D (5 bases). V dropped 10 bases and J dropped 6 bases, with 16 bases sitting between them. From germline, CDR1 is SNHLY and CDR2 FYNNEI. CDR3 length: 13 residues.

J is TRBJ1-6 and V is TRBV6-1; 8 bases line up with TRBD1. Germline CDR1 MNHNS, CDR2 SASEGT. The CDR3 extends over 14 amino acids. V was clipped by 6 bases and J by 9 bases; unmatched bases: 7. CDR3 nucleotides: TGTGCCAGCAGCCTGGACAGGGAAAGTTCACCCCTCCACTTT. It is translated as CASSLDRESSPLHF.